This TCR beta chain originates from a study of CD8+ T cells in alopecia areata. Study details: Twice a day, 5 to 10 mg of oral tofacitinib was administered to treated patients.

Study observations and caveats: Scalp clonality, along with expanded CD8+ clones among the top 100, was significantly decreased by tofacitinib.

Comments on this clone: What it binds is not known.

After isolation, RNA underwent reverse transcription to generate cDNA as the sequencing template. TCRdb keeps only in-frame clones here, not all; method: immunoSEQ multiplex PCR. The sample includes around 190,000 clones, over 60% of them seen just once. Regarding treatment: oral pan-JAK inhibitor, 5-10 mg twice daily. The researchers isolated CD4+ and CD8+ T cells from PBMCs by sorting. V lost 1 base and J lost 4; bases outside the gene matches: 5. CDR3 length: 16 residues. Germline-derived CDR1 and CDR2 are LNHNV and YYDKDF (reference sequence). The receptor's source is a human donor with alopecia areata. The sequences come from CD4+ T cells sorted from blood, collected at week 4, from a patient treated with tofacitinib. The chain is built from TRBV15 and TRBJ2-3, with TRBD1 identical over 10 bases. CDR3 amino acids: CATSRVRDRGADTQYF. CDR3 in DNA: TGTGCCACCAGCAGAGTCCGGGACAGGGGAGCAGATACGCAGTATTTT. Together with reference TRBV15 and TRBJ2-3, the CDR3 gives the full variable domain: DAMVIQNPRYQVTQFGKPVTLSCSQTLNHNVMYWYQQKSSQAPKLLFHYYDKDFNNEADTPDNFQSRRPNTSFCFLDIRSPGLGDTAMYLCATSRVRDRGADTQYFGPGTRLTVL.